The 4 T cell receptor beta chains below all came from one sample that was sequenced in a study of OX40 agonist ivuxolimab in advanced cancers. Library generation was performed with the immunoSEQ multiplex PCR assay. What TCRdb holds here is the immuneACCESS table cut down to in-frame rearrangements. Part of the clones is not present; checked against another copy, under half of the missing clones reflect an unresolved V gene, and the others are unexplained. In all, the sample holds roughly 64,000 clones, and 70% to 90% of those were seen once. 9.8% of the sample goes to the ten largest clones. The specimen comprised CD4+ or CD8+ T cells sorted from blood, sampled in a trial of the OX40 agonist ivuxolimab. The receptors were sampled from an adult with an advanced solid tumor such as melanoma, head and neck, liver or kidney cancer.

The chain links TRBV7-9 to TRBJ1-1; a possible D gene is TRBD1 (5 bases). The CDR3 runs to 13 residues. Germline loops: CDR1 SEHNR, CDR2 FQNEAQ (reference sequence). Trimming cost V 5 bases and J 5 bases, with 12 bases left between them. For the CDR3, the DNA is TGTGCCAGCAGCGCACAGGCGGGGACTGAAGCTTTCTTT. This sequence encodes CASSAQAGTEAFF. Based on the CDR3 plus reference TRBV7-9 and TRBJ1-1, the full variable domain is DTGVSQNPRHKITKRGQNVTFRCDPISEHNRLYWYRQTLGQGPEFLTYFQNEAQLEKSRLLSDRFSAERPKGSFSTLEIQRTEQGDSAMYLCASSAQAGTEAFFGQGTRLTVV.

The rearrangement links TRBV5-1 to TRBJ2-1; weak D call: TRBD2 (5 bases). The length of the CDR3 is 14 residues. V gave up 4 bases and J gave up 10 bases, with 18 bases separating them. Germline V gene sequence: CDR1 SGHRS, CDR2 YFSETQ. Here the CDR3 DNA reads TGCGCCAGCAGCCCCGGGGTTGTGTCTAACGAGCAGTTCTTC. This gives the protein CASSPGVVSNEQFF.

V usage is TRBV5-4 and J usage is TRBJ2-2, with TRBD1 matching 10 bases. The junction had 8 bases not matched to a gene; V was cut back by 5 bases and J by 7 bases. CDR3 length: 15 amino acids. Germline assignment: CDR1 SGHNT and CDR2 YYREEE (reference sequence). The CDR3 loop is CASSSGTGVDGELFF. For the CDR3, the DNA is TGTGCCAGCAGTTCCGGGACAGGGGTAGACGGGGAGCTGTTTTTT.

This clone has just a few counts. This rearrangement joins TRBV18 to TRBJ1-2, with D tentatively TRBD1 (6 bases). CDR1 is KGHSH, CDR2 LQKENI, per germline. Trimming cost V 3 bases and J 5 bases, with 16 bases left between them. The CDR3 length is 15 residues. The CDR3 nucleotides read TGTGCCAGCTCACCTCGGGACACGGCAGGTTATGGCTACACCTTC. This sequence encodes CASSPRDTAGYGYTF.